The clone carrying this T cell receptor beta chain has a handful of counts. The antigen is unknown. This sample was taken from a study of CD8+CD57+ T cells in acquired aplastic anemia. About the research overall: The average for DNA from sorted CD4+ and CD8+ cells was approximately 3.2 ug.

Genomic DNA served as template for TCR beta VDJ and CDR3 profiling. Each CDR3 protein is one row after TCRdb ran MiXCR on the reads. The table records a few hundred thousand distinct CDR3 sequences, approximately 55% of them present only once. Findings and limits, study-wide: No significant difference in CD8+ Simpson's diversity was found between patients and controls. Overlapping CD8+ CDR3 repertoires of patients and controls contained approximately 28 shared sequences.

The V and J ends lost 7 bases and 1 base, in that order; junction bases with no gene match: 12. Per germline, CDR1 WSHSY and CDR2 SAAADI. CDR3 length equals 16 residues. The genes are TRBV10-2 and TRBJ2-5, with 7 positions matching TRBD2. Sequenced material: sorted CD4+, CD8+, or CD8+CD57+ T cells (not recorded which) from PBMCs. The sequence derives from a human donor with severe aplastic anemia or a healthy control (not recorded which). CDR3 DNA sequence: TGCGCCAGCATGGAGGGGCTAGCGGAATTCCAAGAGACCCAGTACTTC. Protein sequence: CASMEGLAEFQETQYF.